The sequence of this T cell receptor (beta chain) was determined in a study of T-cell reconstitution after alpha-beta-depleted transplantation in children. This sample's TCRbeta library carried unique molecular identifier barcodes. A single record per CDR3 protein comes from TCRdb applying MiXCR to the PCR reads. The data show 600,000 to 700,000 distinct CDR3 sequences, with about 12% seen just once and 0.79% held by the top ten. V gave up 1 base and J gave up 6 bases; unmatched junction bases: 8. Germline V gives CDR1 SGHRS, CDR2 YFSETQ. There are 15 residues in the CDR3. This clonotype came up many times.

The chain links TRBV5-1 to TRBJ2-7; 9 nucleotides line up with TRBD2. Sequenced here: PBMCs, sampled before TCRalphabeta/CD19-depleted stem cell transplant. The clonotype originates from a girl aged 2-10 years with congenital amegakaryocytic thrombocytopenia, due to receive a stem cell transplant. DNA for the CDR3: TGCGCCAGCAGCTTGCAGGCTAGCGGGACCCTCGAGCAGTACTTC. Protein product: CASSLQASGTLEQYF.